This T cell receptor beta chain came from a study of shared clonotypes between healthy human individuals. Notes on the study in general: When naive CD4 clonotypes were compared across several donors, 4% to 6.5% were shared.

V was clipped by 4 bases and J by 5 bases; unmatched bases: 7. Germline CDR1 and CDR2: PRHDT and FYEKMQ (reference sequence). The CDR3 length is 14 residues. The naive CD8 population came from CD45RO-negative cells selected for CCR7, without terminally differentiated effector memory CD45RA+ cells. As regards this clone: Its antigen is not identified.

Replicate PCRs for sorted subsets used roughly 200 ng DNA; this equaled 30,000 to 35,000 T cell genomes. Profiling relied on immunoSEQ multiplex PCR, and the TCRdb table lists in-frame clones only, not all of them. Of nearly 2 million clones in the sample, less than 95% were seen once. Sample: naive CD8+ T cells sorted from blood. This chain links TRBV13 with TRBJ2-7; TRBD2 aligns across 8 bases. The clonotype comes from a young man in good health. The CDR3 region has the DNA TGTGCCAGCAGCTGGGAGCGGGAGCACCACGAGCAGTACTTC. This codes for CASSWEREHHEQYF.